The 8 T cell receptor beta chains reported below all come from one sample, sequenced in a study of T cells in localized non-small cell lung cancer. Method: immunoSEQ multiplex PCR; TCRdb's copy keeps in-frame clones and lacks some. The sample lists 25,000 to 30,000 clones, roughly 90% occurring once. The input for sequencing was peripheral blood, taken before any cancer treatment. Source of these receptors: a woman aged 18 to 55 with stage I lung adenocarcinoma.

The chain employs TRBV4-3 and TRBJ1-2, with a tentative D call TRBD1 (5 bases). Germline V CDR1 and CDR2: LGHNA, YSLEER. CDR3 size: 15 residues. V lost 2 bases and J 4 bases, leaving 14 bases between the germline ends. CDR3 bases: TGCGCCAGCAGCCAACTTGAGGCCCAGGGCTATGGCTACACCTTC. It yields the protein CASSQLEAQGYGYTF.

A note on this clone: Distinct nucleotide sequences in the sample also encode this CDR3. The J gene is TRBJ2-5, the V gene TRBV2; tentatively, D is TRBD2 (5 bases). CDR1 is SNHLY, CDR2 FYNNEI, per germline. CDR3 length: 12 amino acids. Between the trimmed V and J ends, which lost 5 bases and 1 base, there was a span of 5 bases. For the CDR3, the DNA is TGTGCCAGCAGTAGCGGCCAAGAGACCCAGTACTTC. This translates into CASSSGQETQYF.

The chain recombines TRBV6-5 with TRBJ2-1; D is ambiguous. V was trimmed by 5 bases and J by 8 bases, leaving 13 bases between them. The CDR3 is 13 amino acids. In germline, CDR1 is MNHEY, CDR2 SVGAGI. CDR3 residues: CASSRPGVYEQFF. In DNA, the CDR3 is TGTGCCAGCAGTCGCCCAGGAGTCTATGAGCAGTTCTTC.

This chain links TRBV19 with TRBJ1-1, with D uncertain. CDR1 and CDR2 from the germline V gene are LNHDA and SQIVND (reference sequence). The CDR3 has 13 amino acids. Trimming left V 7 bases short and J 5 bases short, with 14 bases between. For the CDR3, the DNA is TGTGCCAGTACCCTAAGAGAGGAGACTGAAGCTTTCTTT. Translation: CASTLREETEAFF.

V gene TRBV30 combines with J gene TRBJ2-3; weak D call: TRBD2 (5 bases). The germline gives CDR1 GTSNPN, CDR2 SVGIG (reference sequence). Trimming removed 5 bases from V and 0 bases from J, with 15 bases in between. The CDR3 sequence is 15 residues long. For the CDR3, the DNA is TGTGCCTGGGAATCCCGGGGAATAAGCACAGATACGCAGTATTTT. This gives the protein CAWESRGISTDTQYF.

This rearrangement joins TRBV4-2 to TRBJ2-3, with D maybe TRBD2 (6 bases). This CDR3 contains 15 residues. CDR1 LGHNA and CDR2 YNFKEQ come from the germline V gene. Trimming took off 0 bases at V and 2 bases at J, with 9 bases between the two ends. CDR3 in DNA: TGTGCCAGCAGCCAAGATGGGGAGGCCACAGATACGCAGTATTTT. This encodes CASSQDGEATDTQYF.

This chain uses TRBV7-2 with TRBJ2-7, with D unclear. The CDR3 loop spans 12 amino acids. Germline-derived CDR1 and CDR2 are SGHTA and FQGNSA. The ends were cut back, 5 bases at V and 3 bases at J, with 8 bases in the middle. This chain's CDR3 is CASSISYYEQYF. CDR3 nucleotides: TGTGCCAGCAGCATCTCCTACTACGAGCAGTACTTC.

The rearrangement links TRBV4-3 to TRBJ2-3; D may be TRBD1 or TRBD2 (5 bases each). Trimming pared 2 bases from V and 0 bases from J, leaving 12 bases between. Germline lookup yields CDR1 LGHNA and CDR2 YSLEER. The CDR3 extends over 16 amino acids. The CDR3 spells CASSQLQGRSTDTQYF. In DNA, the CDR3 is TGCGCCAGCAGCCAACTTCAGGGACGTAGCACAGATACGCAGTATTTT.